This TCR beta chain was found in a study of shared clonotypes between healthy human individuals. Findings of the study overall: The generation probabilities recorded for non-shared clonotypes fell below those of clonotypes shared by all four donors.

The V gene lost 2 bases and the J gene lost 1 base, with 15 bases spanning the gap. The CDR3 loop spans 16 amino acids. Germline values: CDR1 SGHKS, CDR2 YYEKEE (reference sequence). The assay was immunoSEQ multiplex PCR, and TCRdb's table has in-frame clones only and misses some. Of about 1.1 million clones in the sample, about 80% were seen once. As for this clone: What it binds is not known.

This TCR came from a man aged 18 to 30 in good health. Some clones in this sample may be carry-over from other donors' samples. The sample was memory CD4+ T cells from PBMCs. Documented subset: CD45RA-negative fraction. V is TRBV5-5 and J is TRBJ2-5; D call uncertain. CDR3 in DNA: TGTGCCAGCAGCTTCGAATGGACCGGTAGCCAAGAGACCCAGTACTTC. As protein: CASSFEWTGSQETQYF.